This T cell receptor (beta chain) was sequenced in a study of PD-L1 blockade in urothelial cancer (dated by TCRdb to 2017 to 2019). Background for the entire study: Therapy was started in the mid-2010s for all patients, and atezolizumab 1,200 mg was administered intravenously every 3 weeks. Twenty-five of 29 patients were males with bladder-origin urothelial cancer, and 18 of 29 reported a prior smoking history. Patients had an ECOG performance status of 0 or 1 and had received between 0 and 3 prior chemotherapy regimens. In the same patients, pretreatment tumors underwent whole exome sequencing and RNA sequencing in addition to TCR sequencing. Pretreatment blood TCR-seq was available for about 27 patients, at least one posttreatment blood collection was obtained for around 24 patients, and tumor TCR-seq was available for around 24 patients. Blood samples were analyzed at 3 weeks after treatment start (second dose) and at 6 weeks after treatment start. Under ten patients reached durable clinical benefit, while 20 to 25 patients did not. Progression-free survival longer than 6 months counted as durable clinical benefit, and TCR features were additionally tested against both progression-free and overall survival. Blood samples gave median yields of about 150,000 T cells and some 80,000 unique TCRs, along with a median clonality of around 0.08. The study was an exploratory multi-omic analysis of somatic, immune and clinical correlates of response to PD-L1 blockade with atezolizumab in urothelial cancer. TCR sequencing covered pretreatment tumor samples and matched, serially collected peripheral blood taken before and after atezolizumab treatment. Summary of the overall study and its limitations: Because the sample size was small (n ≈ 28) and many of the analyses were exploratory, the results are meant to be hypothesis-generating. A pretreatment peripheral blood TCR clonality below the median was linked to improved progression-free and overall survival. Greater expansion of tumor-associated TCR clones in peripheral blood 3 weeks after the start of treatment was observed in patients with durable benefit (n of about 20, p = 0.022).

V loses 0 bases at its end and J loses 4 bases; junction bases beyond the gene matches: 9. The CDR3 goes from the cysteine to the phenylalanine over 17 residues. The only DNA kept is the CDR3, 51 bases in frame from the first base. As encoded in the germline V gene, CDR1 is LGHNA while CDR2 is YNFKEQ. On this clone: Its antigen has not been determined. Nothing much larger sits one base from this clone, and base qualities are not available.

Synthetic TCR analog templates were spiked into each PCR to estimate absolute template abundance from read counts. Using the immunoSEQ assay, TCRbeta CDR3 regions were amplified from genomic DNA with bias-controlled V and J gene primers. Sequencing of rearranged TCRbeta segments was done at approximately 20X coverage. The paper's processing steps were these. Sequencing errors were corrected by clustering and CDR3s were annotated against IMGT to assign V, D and J genes. Out-of-frame and stop-codon sequences were excluded, and only productive TCRbeta rearrangements were used in downstream analyses. Clonality was computed as one minus Shannon entropy normalized by the log of the number of unique productive sequences. Fisher's exact test with Benjamini-Hochberg correction, at a threshold of adjusted p below 0.01, was used to find clones that differed between time points or between blood and tumor. The clones in this table, taken by TCRdb from immuneACCESS, are in-frame only. Not every clone is retained; where verified, under half of the shortfall comes from an unresolved V gene, and the cause of the rest is unknown. Clonal size and the V and J genes are those of that table, whereas D and trimming came from the DNA. This sample holds 80,000 to 100,000 clones; around 80% were observed only once. Over 7.5% of the sample is held by the ten biggest clonotypes.

The cohort comprised 29 patients with locally advanced or metastatic urothelial carcinoma treated at Memorial Sloan Kettering on a trial protocol. Peripheral blood mononuclear cells were collected from each patient pretreatment and during treatment, giving between 1 and 8 total time points per patient. The Qiagen DNeasy Blood extraction kit was used to purify genomic DNA from total PBMCs and tumor samples. PBMCs were collected pretreatment and during treatment, and were isolated and stored as previously described. This receptor was taken from an older man with urothelial cancer. The specimen was PBMCs, collected around atezolizumab (anti-PD-L1) treatment. This chain is built from TRBV4-2 and TRBJ2-7; TRBD2 agrees with 10 junctional bases. The nucleotide sequence reads TGTGCCAGCAGCCAAGATCTGGGAGCGGGGGGGTTGTACGAGCAGTACTTC. The encoded protein is CASSQDLGAGGLYEQYF.